This T cell receptor (beta chain) was found in a study of blood T cell repertoires in COVID-19 (TCRdb year 2020). Broadly, across the study: Samples from collaborators originated in the United States, Italy and Spain and spanned both the acute and convalescent phases of COVID-19. The repertoires were made available in a free public database intended to serve as a resource for research on the immune response to SARS-CoV-2. HLA class I and class II types, where available, came from metadata supplied by the sample provider rather than from assay-based typing. Deeply sampled blood TCRbeta repertoires from subjects exposed to, actively infected with, or recovered from COVID-19 were included in the dataset. The samples were drawn from the first 160 participants of the ongoing ImmuneRACE study and from 1,254 subjects provided by 6 global collaborators. Sample metadata almost always included a de-identified subject ID, COVID-19 status, age in years and sex. The material from the prospective study consisted of cDNA or gDNA derived from T cells, B-cell-depleted T cells, or PBMCs. What the authors observed across the whole study: How much clinical and demographic metadata was included differed by source and by participant, and the metadata was provided uncurated.

For this clone: What antigen it recognizes has not been identified. No clone much larger than this one lies a single base away; base qualities are absent.

Its CDR3 holds 16 amino acids, cysteine through phenylalanine. The only DNA kept is the CDR3, 48 bases in frame from the first base. Relative to germline, V is missing 6 bases and J is missing 1 base, with 10 bases of the junction outside any gene match. CDR1 is given as LNHDA and CDR2 as SQIVND, both from the germline V gene (reference sequence). Each collaborating institution followed its own protocols to collect whole blood in K2EDTA tubes. For TCRbeta analysis, collaborator samples were shipped as frozen whole blood, as isolated PBMCs, or as DNA extracted from either sample type. The immunoSEQ Assay, a bias-controlled multiplex PCR, was used to amplify TCRbeta CDR3 regions from genomic DNA. The authors' pipeline ran thus. Within the assay, amplification of reference gene primers was used to estimate how many nucleated cells each sample contained. To quantify the absolute abundance of each unique TCRbeta CDR3 rearrangement, sequence reads were collapsed and filtered. Productive Simpson clonality was computed per sample as the square root of Simpson's diversity index over productive rearrangements. Held by TCRdb, this immuneACCESS table contains in-frame sequences only and omits some clones. Under half of the omission traces to an unresolved V gene where checked; the cause of the rest is unknown. V and J calls and clone size follow that table, whereas D and trimming were derived from the DNA. The sample table holds about 100,000 clones, of which approximately 93% were seen once. Of the sample, 0.85% to 1% falls within the top ten clones.

The sequence came from a man between 60 and 75 years old with acute or convalescent COVID-19. Sequencing was carried out using peripheral blood. The chain links TRBV19 with TRBJ2-3, and 7 junction bases match TRBD2. Here the CDR3 is given as CASSPERDPGTDTQYF. Here is the DNA: TGTGCCAGTAGCCCCGAGCGGGATCCAGGCACAGATACGCAGTATTTT.